This TCR beta chain was profiled in a study of spatial heterogeneity in lung cancer. This clonotype was recorded many times. TCRdb itself ran the 5' RACE reads through MiXCR, one entry per CDR3 protein. The data contain about 42,000 distinct CDR3 sequences, approximately 7% of them seen just once; the ten biggest clones take up around 42%. Deletions cut 8 bases from V and 0 bases from J, with 17 bases between. Per the germline V gene, CDR1 is SGHAT and CDR2 is FQDESV (reference sequence). CDR3 length: 17 residues. Regarding time point: sample taken at primary tumor resection. Tumor, nontumor lung or frozen PBMC supplied whole RNA, sequenced without sorting.

The chain recombines TRBV11-1 with TRBJ2-6; unclear D gene. The receptor's source is a female donor with early-stage non-small cell lung cancer. The sequencing here drew on PBMCs, taken at surgery. CDR3 nucleotides: TGTGCCAGCGAGGCCGGCTGGGGTTCCTCTGGGGCCAACGTCCTGACTTTC. It encodes CASEAGWGSSGANVLTF.